A selection of T cell receptor beta chains follows, all from one sample in a study of OX40 agonist ivuxolimab in advanced cancers. Assay used: immunoSEQ multiplex PCR; TCRdb lists only in-frame clones, some missing. The repertoire holds roughly 20,000 clones, with just under 75% as singletons. The source material was CD4+ or CD8+ T cells sorted from blood, sampled in a trial of the OX40 agonist ivuxolimab. All receptors derive from an adult with an advanced solid tumor such as melanoma, head and neck, liver or kidney cancer. Each CDR3 is given with its conserved first and last residue. A D gene is named only where the DNA matches it firmly. The size field is filled for only some rows; it gives once, few, many or a size class.

size	V	D	J	DNA	CDR3
-	TRBV5-1	TRBD2	TRBJ2-3	TGCGCCAGCAGCTTGGCTAGCGGGAGGGCCCCAGATACGCAGTATTTT	CASSLASGRAPDTQYF
-	TRBV7-9	-	TRBJ2-3	TGTGCCAGCAGCCCCTACTTTGACCGGAGGGGTAGCACAGATACGCAGTATTTT	CASSPYFDRRGSTDTQYF
-	TRBV2	TRBD2	TRBJ2-1	TGTGCCAGCAGGCTTAGCGGGGTCAGCTCCTACAATGAGCAGTTCTTC	CASRLSGVSSYNEQFF
-	TRBV28	-	TRBJ2-2	TGTGCCAGCACCCTCACCGGGGAGCTGTTTTTT	CASTLTGELFF
-	TRBV27	-	TRBJ2-3	TGTGCCAGCAGTTTACGAGGGACAGATACGCAGTATTTT	CASSLRGTDTQYF
-	TRBV7-9	TRBD1	TRBJ2-5	TGTGCCAGCAGCTGGTGGTCAGGGGGCGAGGAGACCCAGTACTTC	CASSWWSGGEETQYF
-	TRBV7-9	-	TRBJ2-5	TGTGCCAGCAGCGGGCAGAAAAACCAAGAGACCCAGTACTTC	CASSGQKNQETQYF
-	TRBV7-6	-	TRBJ2-7	TGTGCCAGCAGCTTAGGGACAGCAGCATCCTACGAGCAGTACTTC	CASSLGTAASYEQYF
few	TRBV13	-	TRBJ1-1	TGTGCCAGCAGCCTAGACACTTGGAGCACTGAAGCTTTCTTT	CASSLDTWSTEAFF
-	TRBV10-3	-	TRBJ2-3	TGTGCCATCAGTGAAGGCAGGACAAGCACAGATACGCAGTATTTT	CAISEGRTSTDTQYF
-	TRBV28	-	TRBJ2-7	TGTGCCAGCAGTTTATCCATGGGATTCTCCTACGAGCAGTACTTC	CASSLSMGFSYEQYF
-	TRBV7-9	-	TRBJ2-2	TGTGCCAGCAGCTCAAACAGGGACGAGCTGTTTTTT	CASSSNRDELFF
-	TRBV7-8	TRBD2	TRBJ2-2	TGTGCCAGCAGCCCTCTGGGGGGAGGGTTCACCGGGGAGCTGTTTTTT	CASSPLGGGFTGELFF
few	TRBV20-1	-	TRBJ2-2	TGCAGTGCAATTAACACCGGGGAGCTGTTTTTT	CSAINTGELFF
-	TRBV9	-	TRBJ2-7	TGTGCCAGCAGCGTAGAGGGTGCAGGAATCAACGAGCAGTACTTC	CASSVEGAGINEQYF
-	TRBV29-1	-	TRBJ2-7	TGCAGCGTGGAGGACAGCCTGGGCTCCTACGAGCAGTACTTC	CSVEDSLGSYEQYF
few	TRBV19	TRBD2	TRBJ2-1	TGTGCCAGTAGTATAAGGGGACTAGCGGGACATGAGCAGTTCTTC	CASSIRGLAGHEQFF
-	TRBV7-8	-	TRBJ2-3	TGTGCCAGCAGCTTAGAGGTTGGCATATACGACGGTAATACGCAGTATTTT	CASSLEVGIYDGNTQYF
-	TRBV28	TRBD1	TRBJ1-1	TGTGCCAGCAGTTTGACAGGGGGGCTTGGCACTGAAGCTTTCTTT	CASSLTGGLGTEAFF
medium-sized	TRBV6-5	-	TRBJ1-2	TGTGCCAGCAGCCCCTGGGGGGCCAACTATGGCTACACCTTC	CASSPWGANYGYTF
-	TRBV4-2	TRBD2	TRBJ2-2	TGTGCCAGCAGCCAATTAGCGGGGGGCTCCGTGACCGGGGAGCTGTTTTTT	CASSQLAGGSVTGELFF
-	TRBV6-5	-	TRBJ2-1	TGTGCCAGCGCACTCAGCTCCTACAATGAGCAGTTCTTC	CASALSSYNEQFF
-	TRBV28	-	TRBJ2-3	TGTGCCAGCAGTTTTACGGGGAGCACAGATACGCAGTATTTT	CASSFTGSTDTQYF
-	TRBV28	-	TRBJ1-2	TGTGCCAGCGGGGGAATCTATGGCTACACCTTC	CASGGIYGYTF
-	TRBV28	-	TRBJ2-5	TGTGCCAGCAGACCCGGGACGGAGGCTTGGAAGACCCAGTACTTC	CASRPGTEAWKTQYF
-	TRBV7-8	TRBD1	TRBJ1-3	TGTGCCAGCAGCTTAGTACAGGGGTCTTCTGGAAACACCATATATTTT	CASSLVQGSSGNTIYF
-	TRBV10-3	TRBD2	TRBJ2-3	TGTGCCATCAGCCCCGGGACTAGCGGGAGGTGGGGCACAGATACGCAGTATTTT	CAISPGTSGRWGTDTQYF
-	TRBV5-6	TRBD2	TRBJ2-7	TGTGCCAGCAGCGGCCTAGCGGGAACTGTCGACGAGCAGTACTTC	CASSGLAGTVDEQYF
-	TRBV5-1	TRBD1	TRBJ1-1	TGCGCCAGCAGCCTGACGACCGGGACAGCGAACACTGAAGCTTTCTTT	CASSLTTGTANTEAFF
-	TRBV19	TRBD1	TRBJ1-5	TGTGCCAGTAGGGGTAAGGGGGCTTATAGCAATCAGCCCCAGCATTTT	CASRGKGAYSNQPQHF
-	TRBV4-3	-	TRBJ1-4	TGCGCCAGCAGCCAAGACAGCTCAACTAATGAAAAACTGTTTTTT	CASSQDSSTNEKLFF
-	TRBV5-4	-	TRBJ2-7	TGTGCCAGCAGCTTGGGCCAGAAGAGCTCCTACGAGCAGTACTTC	CASSLGQKSSYEQYF
-	TRBV7-2	TRBD2	TRBJ2-3	TGTGCCAGCAGCTTAGATGTTTGGGCTAGCGGGGGAACAGATACGCAGTATTTT	CASSLDVWASGGTDTQYF
-	TRBV10-1	-	TRBJ2-3	TGCGCCAGCAGTGAGGGAGGACTAAATACGCAGTATTTT	CASSEGGLNTQYF
-	TRBV7-6	-	TRBJ1-1	TGTGCCAGCAGCTTGTCACGTGGAAGGATGGGGGTGAACACTGAAGCTTTCTTT	CASSLSRGRMGVNTEAFF
-	TRBV7-9	-	TRBJ1-5	TGTGCCAGCAGCTTAGATGAGAATCAGCCCCAGCATTTT	CASSLDENQPQHF
-	TRBV4-1	-	TRBJ2-2	TGCGCCAGCAGCCAAGACCGGGGCGGGGAGCTGTTTTTT	CASSQDRGGELFF
-	TRBV7-9	-	TRBJ1-2	TGTGCCAGCAGCTCCGGCGACCATAGTCCCTATGGCTACACCTTC	CASSSGDHSPYGYTF
-	TRBV29-1	-	TRBJ2-2	TGCAGCGTCGAAGGGAACACCGGGGAGCTGTTTTTT	CSVEGNTGELFF
-	TRBV21-1	-	TRBJ1-1	TGTGCCAGCAGTGTTTACACAATTCGCACTGAAGCTTTCTTT	CASSVYTIRTEAFF
few	TRBV5-6	TRBD2	TRBJ2-7	TGTGCCAGCAGCATGGCGCTAGCGGCATCCTACGAGCAGTACTTC	CASSMALAASYEQYF
-	TRBV27	-	TRBJ2-3	TGTGCCAGCAGTTTATTGGTTTCTAGCACAGATACGCAGTATTTT	CASSLLVSSTDTQYF
-	TRBV7-3	-	TRBJ2-3	TGTGCCAGCAGCCCTATACAGGGTTTAACGGATACGCAGTATTTT	CASSPIQGLTDTQYF
-	TRBV5-1	-	TRBJ2-1	TGCGCCAGCAGCTTGGGCTATGAGCAGTTCTTC	CASSLGYEQFF
-	TRBV9	TRBD2	TRBJ2-5	TGTGCCAGCAGTCCTAGCGGGGTCCTGGGGGAGACCCAGTACTTC	CASSPSGVLGETQYF
few	TRBV5-4	-	TRBJ2-3	TGTGCCAGCAGCTACTTAGGGTTGTTCGATACGCAGTATTTT	CASSYLGLFDTQYF
-	TRBV19	-	TRBJ2-1	TGTGCCAGTAGTATATTTGGAGGCTATGAGCAGTTCTTC	CASSIFGGYEQFF
-	TRBV2	TRBD2	TRBJ2-1	TGTGCCAGCAGTGAAGCGCTAGGGCGGGAGGGCCTTGTAAGCTCCTACAATGAGCAGTTCTTC	CASSEALGREGLVSSYNEQFF